A single sample is the source of the 26 T cell receptor beta chains below, sequenced in a study of blood T cells in healthy people across ages. Alongside a J-beta primer mix, a sample-barcoded 5' primer served in a second PCR lasting roughly 6 to 11 cycles. A single record per CDR3 protein comes from TCRdb applying MiXCR to the 5' RACE reads. The table records hundreds of thousands of distinct CDR3 sequences, 62% of them present only once. Sequencing used blood. These receptors came from a man aged 25 to 40 in good health.

As to this clonotype: One end of the junction does not line up with germline, which may come from a read error. V is TRBV7-9 and J is TRBJ1-6; unclear D gene. CDR3 length: 12 residues. From germline, CDR1 is SEHNR and CDR2 FQNEAQ (reference sequence). This CDR3 is CAGSLADSPLHF. The CDR3 DNA reads as TGTGCCGGCAGCTTAGCGGATTCACCCCTCCACTTT.

Details on this clonotype: Relative to the germline gene, one junction end is altered; a read error may explain this. The CDR3 region is CRARDLQSATGSYEQYF. The CDR3 DNA follows: TGCAGGGCTAGAGATCTTCAGAGCGCGACTGGATCCTACGAGCAGTACTTC. The J gene is TRBJ2-7, the V gene TRBV20-1; D gene unclear. The CDR3 is made up of 17 amino acids. Germline-derived CDR1 and CDR2 are DFQATT and SNEGSKA (reference sequence).

V is TRBV4-1 and J is TRBJ2-1; 7 positions match TRBD2. The CDR3 runs to 17 residues. V dropped 0 bases and J dropped 7; count of bases not matched to a gene: 12. Germline CDR1 MGHRA, CDR2 YSYEKL. The CDR3 loop is CASSQDPGGVARNEQFF. The CDR3 nucleotides are TGCGCCAGCAGCCAAGATCCTGGGGGGGTCGCGAGGAATGAGCAGTTCTTC.

The chain is built from TRBV6-5 and TRBJ1-4, with 8 bases aligning to TRBD1. V gave up 2 bases and J gave up 8 bases; unmatched junction bases: 4. The length of the CDR3 is 14 residues. From germline, CDR1 is MNHEY and CDR2 SVGAGI. The CDR3 nucleotides read TGTGCCAGCAGTTACCAGGGGGCAGGGGAAAAACTGTTTTTT. As protein: CASSYQGAGEKLFF.

The chain is built from TRBV18 and TRBJ2-2; the D gene is possibly TRBD1 (6 bases). Germline CDR1 and CDR2: KGHSH and LQKENI. This CDR3 region has 15 residues. V was trimmed by 3 bases and J by 2 bases, leaving 10 bases between them. The CDR3 sequence: CASSPQQGNTGELFF. In DNA form, the CDR3 reads TGTGCCAGCTCACCCCAACAGGGAAACACCGGGGAGCTGTTTTTT.

The chain is built from TRBV7-2 and TRBJ2-7; 7 nucleotides line up with TRBD1. V gave up 3 bases and J gave up 5 bases; unmatched junction bases: 7. The CDR3 loop spans 14 amino acids. The germline V gene encodes CDR1 SGHTA and CDR2 FQGNSA. The CDR3: CASSLDGTADEQYF. Here the CDR3 DNA reads TGTGCCAGCAGCTTGGATGGGACAGCTGACGAGCAGTACTTC.

This clonotype was seen a single time. The rearrangement uses TRBV7-2 and TRBJ2-5; D gene unclear. CDR1 is SGHTA and CDR2 is FQGNSA in the germline V gene. V dropped 5 bases and J dropped 2 bases, with 15 bases sitting between them. This CDR3 has 15 amino acids. CDR3 sequence (DNA): TGTGCCAGCAGCCCGCCAGGTTGGCAGCAAGAGACCCAGTACTTC. Its translation is CASSPPGWQQETQYF.

The chain carries TRBV7-9 and TRBJ1-1; 8 bases line up with TRBD1. Germline CDR1 is SEHNR and CDR2 is FQNEAQ (reference sequence). V lost 6 bases and J lost 0; bases outside the gene matches: 3. The CDR3 is 14 amino acids. This CDR3 is CASRPDRVNTEAFF. The CDR3 DNA reads TGTGCCAGCAGACCGGACAGGGTGAACACTGAAGCTTTCTTT.

This clonotype was seen a few times. This chain uses TRBV13 with TRBJ1-6; D gene ambiguous. Trimming pared 2 bases from V and 5 bases from J, leaving 1 base between. CDR1 and CDR2 (germline): PRHDT, FYEKMQ (reference sequence). The CDR3 is 12 amino acids. CDR3 DNA sequence: TGTGCCAGCAGCTTAAATAATTCACCCCTCCACTTT. Translated, it gives CASSLNNSPLHF.

V and J are TRBV27 and TRBJ2-7; 13 nucleotides agree with TRBD2. After removal of 4 bases from V and 4 bases from J, the junction contained 7 bases not matched to a gene. Germline CDR1 and CDR2: MNHEY and SMNVEV (reference sequence). The CDR3 has 16 amino acids. CDR3 residues: CASSSRTSGGGYEQYF. The CDR3 nucleotides read TGTGCCAGCAGTTCCAGGACTAGCGGGGGAGGTTACGAGCAGTACTTC.

This chain joins TRBV6-1 and TRBJ2-3; a possible D gene is TRBD2 (7 bases). The germline V and J ends were trimmed by 2 bases and 0 bases, with 9 bases remaining between them. Looked up from germline, CDR1 is MNHNS and CDR2 is SASEGT. The CDR3 covers 15 residues. This chain's CDR3 is CASSEWGGSTDTQYF. CDR3 DNA: TGTGCCAGCAGTGAATGGGGGGGCAGCACAGATACGCAGTATTTT.

This chain uses TRBV4-3 with TRBJ2-1; TRBD1 aligns across 10 bases. The trim removed 4 bases at V and 7 bases at J, leaving 7 bases unmatched. Germline V gives CDR1 LGHNA, CDR2 YSLEER. This CDR3 region has 15 residues. This CDR3 reads CASSPEVGQGNEQFF. DNA for the CDR3: TGCGCCAGCAGCCCCGAGGTGGGACAGGGGAATGAGCAGTTCTTC.

The rearrangement links TRBV7-2 to TRBJ2-3; 7 bases match TRBD1. J was trimmed by 3 bases and V by 5 bases; bases with no gene match: 8. Germline CDR1 and CDR2: SGHTA and FQGNSA. The CDR3 contains 15 residues. The CDR3 region has the DNA TGTGCCAGCAGCCAAACAGGGGTCACGACAGATACGCAGTATTTT. Protein: CASSQTGVTTDTQYF.

The chain links TRBV20-1 to TRBJ2-1; D is perhaps TRBD1 (6 bases). The V end was cut by 3 bases, the J end by 2 bases, with 8 bases between. CDR3 size: 13 residues. CDR1 and CDR2 from the germline V gene are DFQATT and SNEGSKA (reference sequence). Written as DNA, the CDR3 is TGCAGTGCTAGTAGGGACACCTACAATGAGCAGTTCTTC. This encodes CSASRDTYNEQFF.

The chain couples TRBV7-2 to TRBJ2-1; maybe TRBD2 (6 bases). Germline V lookup: CDR1 SGHTA, CDR2 FQGNSA. The CDR3 length is 17 residues. V gave up 2 bases and J gave up 2 bases, with 16 bases separating them. CDR3 amino acids: CASSLRAGGATYNEQFF. As DNA, the CDR3 is TGTGCCAGCAGCTTAAGAGCCGGCGGGGCCACCTACAATGAGCAGTTCTTC.

This clonotype was detected only a few times. This chain uses TRBV29-1 with TRBJ2-5; 9 positions match TRBD1. Germline CDR1 SQVTM, CDR2 ANQGSEA. V was pared by 4 bases and J by 5 bases, with 8 bases of the junction left unmatched. The CDR3 loop spans 14 amino acids. CDR3 sequence (DNA): TGCAGCGTTGCGAGGACAGGGGCCCTCGAGACCCAGTACTTC. This encodes CSVARTGALETQYF. The whole variable domain, filled in from reference TRBV29-1 and TRBJ2-5, reads SAVISQKPSRDICQRGTSLTIQCQVDSQVTMMFWYRQQPGQSLTLIATANQGSEATYESGFVIDKFPISRPNLTFSTLTVSNMSPEDSSIYLCSVARTGALETQYFGPGTRLLVL.

CDR3 sequence (DNA): TGCGCCAGCAGCGTGGTTAGTGATTCACCCCTCCACTTT. This codes for CASSVVSDSPLHF. The chain joins TRBV5-1 to TRBJ1-6, with D unclear. The germline gives CDR1 SGHRS, CDR2 YFSETQ. Trimming cost V 4 bases and J 8 bases, with 10 bases left between them. CDR3 size: 13 residues.

This clonotype showed up just once. A junction end diverges from the germline sequence, so it may reflect a read error. The chain has TRBV7-2 and TRBJ2-3, with 9 bases that match TRBD2. CDR3 length equals 16 residues. Per germline, CDR1 SGHTA and CDR2 FQGNSA. CDR3: CASSFSASGNTDTQYF. The CDR3 DNA follows: TGTGCTAGCAGCTTTTCGGCTAGCGGGAACACAGATACGCAGTATTTT.

The chain carries TRBV7-9 and TRBJ2-7; 9 bases agree with TRBD2. V was clipped by 10 bases and J by 0 bases; unmatched bases: 13. Germline V CDR1 and CDR2: SEHNR, FQNEAQ (reference sequence). There are 16 residues in the CDR3. The CDR3 sequence is CAIKTHETSGSYEQYF. The CDR3 DNA follows: TGTGCCATCAAGACACACGAGACTAGCGGCTCCTACGAGCAGTACTTC.

This clonotype turned up a few times. This sequence joins TRBV15 and TRBJ2-1, with 8 bases aligning to TRBD1. The junction had 1 base not matched to a gene; V was cut back by 3 bases and J by 6 bases. This CDR3 spans 13 amino acids. Per germline, CDR1 LNHNV and CDR2 YYDKDF (reference sequence). The CDR3 region is CATSSGTGNEQFF. The CDR3 DNA sequence: TGTGCCACCAGCAGTGGGACAGGCAATGAGCAGTTCTTC.

The chain combines TRBV27 with TRBJ2-2, with 9 bases matching TRBD1. The germline CDR1 and CDR2 sequences are MNHEY and SMNVEV (reference sequence). This CDR3 contains 14 residues. Losses at the gene ends were 9 bases for V and 7 bases for J; bases not matched to a gene: 9. The CDR3 coding sequence is TGTGCCAGTACCTTAACAGGGGGCGGCGGGGAGCTGTTTTTT. This translates into CASTLTGGGGELFF.

The gene calls are TRBV5-1 and TRBJ2-1; D perhaps matches TRBD2 (5 bases). The V gene's germline CDR1 is SGHRS and CDR2 YFSETQ. The CDR3 has 14 amino acids. Trimming took off 4 bases at V and 4 bases at J, with 12 bases between the two ends. The CDR3 sequence: CASSPPRGYNEQFF. In DNA form, the CDR3 reads TGCGCCAGCAGCCCACCCCGAGGGTACAATGAGCAGTTCTTC. Variable domain in full (rest from reference TRBV5-1 and TRBJ2-1): KAGVTQTPRYLIKTRGQQVTLSCSPISGHRSVSWYQQTPGQGLQFLFEYFSETQRNKGNFPGRFSGRQFSNSRSEMNVSTLELGDSALYLCASSPPRGYNEQFFGPGTRLTVL.

The CDR3 spells CASSLVKAENEKLFF. As DNA, the CDR3 is TGTGCCAGCAGTTTAGTTAAGGCCGAAAATGAAAAACTGTTTTTT. The gene calls are TRBV27 and TRBJ1-4; D not certain. CDR3 length: 15 residues. The V end lost 2 bases, the J end lost 5 bases, and 12 bases lay between the germline ends. Germline CDR1 MNHEY, CDR2 SMNVEV (reference sequence).

The chain employs TRBV7-3 and TRBJ2-3; a possible D gene is TRBD2 (5 bases). The CDR3 covers 16 residues. The germline V gene has CDR1 SGHTA and CDR2 FQGTGA. Trimming removed 4 bases from V and 0 bases from J, with 14 bases in between. The chain's CDR3 is CASSSQAAISTDTQYF. The CDR3 DNA follows: TGTGCCAGCAGCTCCCAAGCGGCAATTAGCACAGATACGCAGTATTTT.

The chain is built from TRBV28 and TRBJ2-5, with D maybe TRBD1 (5 bases). V was trimmed by 4 bases and J by 5 bases, leaving 11 bases between them. The CDR3 sequence is 13 residues long. Germline V gene data show CDR1 as MDHEN and CDR2 as SYDVKM. CDR3 coding DNA: TGTGCCAGCAGTTCAGGGATCTCGGAGACCCAGTACTTC. Its protein product is CASSSGISETQYF. Full variable domain (outside the CDR3, taken from reference TRBV28 and TRBJ2-5): DVKVTQSSRYLVKRTGEKVFLECVQDMDHENMFWYRQDPGLGLRLIYFSYDVKMKEKGDIPEGYSVSREKKERFSLILESASTNQTSMYLCASSSGISETQYFGPGTRLLVL.

The rearrangement uses TRBV20-1 and TRBJ2-1; tentatively, D is TRBD2 (6 bases). The CDR3 is 16 residues long. V lost 0 bases and J 6 bases, leaving 18 bases between the germline ends. Germline loops: CDR1 DFQATT, CDR2 SNEGSKA (reference sequence). The CDR3 DNA sequence: TGCAGTGCTAGAGATTTGCAGGGAGGCCTTTTCAATGAGCAGTTCTTC. Translating gives CSARDLQGGLFNEQFF.